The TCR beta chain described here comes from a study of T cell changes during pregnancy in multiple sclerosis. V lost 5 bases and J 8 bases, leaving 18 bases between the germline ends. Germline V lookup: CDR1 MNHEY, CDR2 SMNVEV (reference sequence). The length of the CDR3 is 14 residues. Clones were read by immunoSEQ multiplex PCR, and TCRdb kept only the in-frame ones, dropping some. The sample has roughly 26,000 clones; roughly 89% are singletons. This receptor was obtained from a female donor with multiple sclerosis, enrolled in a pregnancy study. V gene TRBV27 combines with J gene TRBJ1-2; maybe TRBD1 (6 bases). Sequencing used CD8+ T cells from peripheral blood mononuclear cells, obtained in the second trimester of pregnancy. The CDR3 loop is CASSTSGLGAGYTF. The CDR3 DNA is TGTGCCAGCAGTACAAGTGGATTGGGGGCGGGCTACACCTTC.